The 29 T cell receptor beta chains reported below all come from one sample, sequenced in a study of beta chain features in type 1 diabetes. Study results and limitations: When Type 1 diabetes patients were examined, their TCRB CDR3s proved moderately but significantly shorter in all four CD4+ subsets.

cDNA synthesis used the whole RNA isolate, giving expressed TCRB sequences. Profiled with immunoSEQ multiplex PCR; TCRdb holds only in-frame clones, not every one. The sample lists roughly 340,000 clones; roughly 14% were seen once. These TCRs are of unknown antigen specificity. The sequenced sample consisted of naive CD4+ T cells from blood. All receptors come from a woman aged 18-29 years with type 1 diabetes.

This rearrangement joins TRBV19 to TRBJ1-1, with a weak D call TRBD1 (6 bases). The ends were cut back, 3 bases at V and 1 base at J, with 9 bases in the middle. Germline values: CDR1 LNHDA, CDR2 SQIVND (reference sequence). The CDR3 runs to 14 residues. This CDR3 reads CASSMVDRNTEAFF. The CDR3 DNA reads as TGTGCCAGTAGTATGGTGGACAGGAACACTGAAGCTTTCTTT. Variable domain in full (rest from reference TRBV19 and TRBJ1-1): DGGITQSPKYLFRKEGQNVTLSCEQNLNHDAMYWYRQDPGQGLRLIYYSQIVNDFQKGDIAEGYSVSREKKESFPLTVTSAQKNPTAFYLCASSMVDRNTEAFFGQGTRLTVV.

A few counts support this clone. This sequence joins TRBV30 and TRBJ1-1; 7 bases line up with TRBD1. The CDR3 totals 13 residues. J gave up 4 bases and V 3 bases, and 5 bases lay outside the gene matches. Germline V CDR1 and CDR2: GTSNPN, SVGIG (reference sequence). The CDR3: CAWRPNRGTEAFF. The DNA of the CDR3 is TGTGCCTGGAGGCCCAACAGGGGCACTGAAGCTTTCTTT.

This chain uses TRBV19 with TRBJ1-4, with D possibly matching TRBD1 (6 bases). CDR1 LNHDA and CDR2 SQIVND come from the germline V gene (reference sequence). This CDR3 is 16 amino acids long. V shed 3 bases and J shed 0 bases, with 11 bases lying between them. As DNA, the CDR3 is TGTGCCAGTAGTATCGACAGGCCCACAACTAATGAAAAACTGTTTTTT. Translation gives CASSIDRPTTNEKLFF.

The V call is TRBV10-3, the J call TRBJ2-7, with a weak D call TRBD2 (6 bases). Between the trimmed V and J ends, which lost 2 bases and 1 base, there was a span of 9 bases. The length of the CDR3 is 14 residues. Per germline, CDR1 ENHRY and CDR2 SYGVKD. CDR3 in amino acids: CAISEREQSYEQYF. The CDR3 DNA reads as TGTGCCATCAGTGAGCGGGAGCAATCCTACGAGCAGTACTTC.

The count of this clone is one. The chain couples TRBV9 to TRBJ2-6, with 7 bases lining up with TRBD1. Germline trimming cut 2 bases from V and 0 bases from J; bases unmatched to any gene: 2. Germline V lookup: CDR1 SGDLS, CDR2 YYNGEE. The CDR3 is 16 residues long. The CDR3 DNA follows: TGTGCCAGCAGCGTGACAGGGCACTCTGGGGCCAACGTCCTGACTTTC. This codes for CASSVTGHSGANVLTF.

This clone was detected a few times. The chain couples TRBV2 to TRBJ1-1, with 8 bases aligning to TRBD1. The CDR3 has 15 amino acids. The J segment lost 1 base and the V segment lost 7 bases, leaving 8 bases of the junction unmatched. Germline CDR1 reads SNHLY; CDR2 reads FYNNEI. The CDR3 sequence: CASITGGFGNTEAFF. The CDR3 DNA follows: TGTGCCAGCATTACAGGGGGTTTTGGGAACACTGAAGCTTTCTTT.

The chain couples TRBV4-3 to TRBJ2-3, with D possibly being TRBD1 (5 bases). The germline CDR1 and CDR2 sequences are LGHNA and YSLEER. This CDR3 is built from 14 residues. Trimming shortened V by 1 base and J by 5 bases, and 10 bases separated the two germline ends. For the CDR3, the DNA is TGCGCCAGCAGCCAAGGGTCAGGGCGAGATACGCAGTATTTT. It is translated as CASSQGSGRDTQYF.

This clone has only a few counts. The chain is built from TRBV5-1 and TRBJ2-1; 11 nucleotides agree with TRBD2. The CDR3 has 14 amino acids. The J segment lost 5 bases and the V segment lost 4 bases, leaving 2 bases of the junction unmatched. In germline, CDR1 is SGHRS, CDR2 YFSETQ. The CDR3: CASSKLAGDNEQFF. Written as DNA, the CDR3 is TGCGCCAGCAGCAAACTAGCGGGGGACAATGAGCAGTTCTTC.

The rearrangement joins TRBV7-2 to TRBJ1-1, with D unresolved. The V end lost 4 bases, the J end lost 1 base, and 7 bases lay between the germline ends. Germline loops: CDR1 SGHTA, CDR2 FQGNSA. The CDR3 length is 13 residues. CDR3 nucleotide sequence: TGTGCCAGCAGCTGGGAGGGGAACACTGAAGCTTTCTTT. Amino acid sequence: CASSWEGNTEAFF.

This clone was observed a handful of times. CDR3 nucleotides: TGCGCCAGCAGCCAAGGAGGGGGCGGGACTGAAGCTTTCTTT. Protein sequence: CASSQGGGGTEAFF. V usage is TRBV4-3 and J usage is TRBJ1-1, with 7 nucleotides matching TRBD1. Germline CDR1 reads LGHNA; CDR2 reads YSLEER. The CDR3 consists of 14 residues. V lost 1 base, J lost 5 bases, and 4 bases stayed unmatched.

This rearrangement joins TRBV30 to TRBJ1-2; 8 nucleotides agree with TRBD1. Germline lookup yields CDR1 GTSNPN and CDR2 SVGIG (reference sequence). The V and J ends lost 8 bases and 0 bases, in that order; junction bases with no gene match: 8. CDR3 size: 14 residues. The CDR3 region has the DNA TGTGCCAGAGGACAGGGAGCGTCTAACTATGGCTACACCTTC. Encoded protein: CARGQGASNYGYTF.

The chain employs TRBV4-1 and TRBJ2-4, with unresolved D. Per the germline V gene, CDR1 is MGHRA and CDR2 is YSYEKL. The CDR3 loop spans 17 amino acids. Trimming shortened V by 0 bases and J by 0 bases, and 12 bases separated the two germline ends. This chain's CDR3 is CASSQESGRLAKNIQYF. The CDR3 region has the DNA TGCGCCAGCAGCCAAGAGTCTGGCCGTCTAGCCAAAAACATTCAGTACTTC.

CDR3 sequence reads: CATRRGRTGTSFDEQFF. CDR3 DNA sequence: TGTGCCACCCGCCGGGGGCGCACCGGGACTAGTTTCGATGAGCAGTTCTTC. The genes are TRBV15 and TRBJ2-1, with 8 bases matching TRBD2. Looked up from germline, CDR1 is LNHNV and CDR2 is YYDKDF (reference sequence). Losses at the gene ends were 8 bases for V and 8 bases for J; bases not matched to a gene: 20. This CDR3 contains 17 residues. The full variable domain, its missing parts supplied by reference TRBV15 and TRBJ2-1, is DAMVIQNPRYQVTQFGKPVTLSCSQTLNHNVMYWYQQKSSQAPKLLFHYYDKDFNNEADTPDNFQSRRPNTSFCFLDIRSPGLGDTAMYLCATRRGRTGTSFDEQFFGPGTRLTVL.

The chain carries TRBV28 and TRBJ1-2; tentative D call: TRBD1 (5 bases). V was cut by 5 bases and J by 7 bases, with 17 bases left in between. Per the germline V gene, CDR1 is MDHEN and CDR2 is SYDVKM. The CDR3 has 14 amino acids. The CDR3 here is CASSSLTVATGYTF. CDR3 in DNA: TGTGCCAGCAGTAGTTTGACAGTCGCGACTGGCTACACCTTC.

The rearrangement links TRBV10-2 to TRBJ2-1; 9 bases align to TRBD2. Trimming at V came to 0 bases and at J to 8 bases, leaving 11 bases not matched to a gene. The CDR3 is 17 residues long. Germline V gives CDR1 WSHSY, CDR2 SAAADI. The CDR3 loop reads CASSESEWVAGVDEQFF. CDR3 in DNA: TGCGCCAGCAGTGAGTCGGAATGGGTAGCGGGAGTGGATGAGCAGTTCTTC.

The chain couples TRBV14 to TRBJ2-1; 8 bases line up with TRBD2. The CDR3 has 18 residues. Germline lookup yields CDR1 SGHDN and CDR2 FVKESK. The J segment lost 8 bases and the V segment lost 0 bases, leaving 15 bases of the junction unmatched. CDR3 loop: CASSQEPQGGRSGDEQFF. In nucleotides, the CDR3 is TGTGCCAGCAGCCAAGAGCCCCAGGGCGGGAGGAGTGGAGATGAGCAGTTCTTC. The full variable domain, its missing parts supplied by reference TRBV14 and TRBJ2-1, is EAGVTQFPSHSVIEKGQTVTLRCDPISGHDNLYWYRRVMGKEIKFLLHFVKESKQDESGMPNNRFLAERTGGTYSTLKVQPAELEDSGVYFCASSQEPQGGRSGDEQFFGPGTRLTVL.

The J gene is TRBJ2-1, the V gene TRBV9; the D gene is possibly TRBD2 (5 bases). This CDR3 has 16 amino acids. CDR1 SGDLS and CDR2 YYNGEE come from the germline V gene. The V end was cut by 4 bases, the J end by 6 bases, with 20 bases between. The CDR3 loop reads CASSPRGSRVLNEQFF. The CDR3 coding sequence is TGTGCCAGCAGCCCGAGAGGTTCGAGGGTTCTCAATGAGCAGTTCTTC.

The chain employs TRBV27 and TRBJ2-7; possibly TRBD1 for D (6 bases). The V gene's germline CDR1 is MNHEY and CDR2 SMNVEV (reference sequence). V shed 5 bases and J shed 0 bases, with 11 bases lying between them. This CDR3 comprises 14 residues. The CDR3, as DNA: TGTGCCAGCAGTCGCGACAGGAGCTCCTACGAGCAGTACTTC. This translates into CASSRDRSSYEQYF.

This clone was counted between two and nine times. J is TRBJ1-1 and V is TRBV30, with TRBD1 matching 9 bases. Looked up from germline, CDR1 is GTSNPN and CDR2 is SVGIG (reference sequence). The V segment lost 7 bases and the J segment 10 bases; nucleotides outside the gene matches: 13. The CDR3 has 13 amino acids. The CDR3 sequence: CASTGTGPDGAFF. CDR3 nucleotide sequence: TGTGCCTCCACCGGGACAGGGCCGGATGGAGCTTTCTTT.

This clone was recorded a few times. The chain links TRBV28 to TRBJ2-5; possible D gene TRBD2, 6 bases. V was trimmed by 4 bases and J by 7 bases, leaving 13 bases between them. CDR1 is MDHEN and CDR2 is SYDVKM in the germline V gene. There are 13 residues in the CDR3. CDR3 nucleotide sequence: TGTGCCAGCAGTTCCCCCGTGGAGGGGACCCAGTACTTC. Protein product: CASSSPVEGTQYF.

This clone turned up a few times. This chain links TRBV7-3 with TRBJ2-1; 14 bases map to TRBD2. CDR3 length: 16 residues. Germline V gene sequence: CDR1 SGHTA, CDR2 FQGTGA. The J segment lost 9 bases and the V segment lost 2 bases, leaving 6 bases of the junction unmatched. Here the CDR3 reads CASSLGTSGSGIEQFF. DNA of the CDR3: TGTGCCAGCAGCTTAGGGACTAGCGGGAGTGGGATTGAGCAGTTCTTC.

V is TRBV5-1 and J is TRBJ2-7, with 10 bases matching TRBD2. Trimming took 3 bases from V and 4 from J; bases not matched to a gene: 13. The CDR3 loop spans 17 amino acids. Germline V gene lookup returns CDR1 SGHRS and CDR2 YFSETQ. DNA of the CDR3: TGCGCCAGCAGCTACCCGGGGGGGGCTAGCGGGAGTTACGAGCAGTACTTC. It yields the protein CASSYPGGASGSYEQYF.

The J gene is TRBJ2-1, the V gene TRBV4-2; 10 nucleotides line up with TRBD2. The CDR3 sequence is 16 residues long. Germline loops: CDR1 LGHNA, CDR2 YNFKEQ. Germline trimming cut 4 bases from V and 5 bases from J; bases unmatched to any gene: 8. CDR3: CASSRGTSVHHNEQFF. The DNA for the CDR3 is TGTGCCAGCAGCCGGGGGACTAGCGTACATCACAATGAGCAGTTCTTC.

V and J are TRBV27 and TRBJ2-6, with D perhaps TRBD1 (6 bases). V lost 4 bases and J lost 2, with 9 bases in between. The CDR3 loop spans 15 amino acids. Germline V CDR1 and CDR2: MNHEY, SMNVEV (reference sequence). The CDR3 DNA is TGTGCCAGCAGTTCCCACAGGGCTGGGGCCAACGTCCTGACTTTC. Translated: CASSSHRAGANVLTF.

This rearrangement joins TRBV19 to TRBJ1-2; D is undetermined. Between the trimmed V and J ends, which lost 5 bases and 4 bases, there was a span of 14 bases. The CDR3 consists of 14 residues. Germline CDR1 LNHDA, CDR2 SQIVND (reference sequence). For the CDR3, the DNA is TGTGCCAGTAGTGTGGACTCTAACACCTATGGCTACACCTTC. The encoded protein is CASSVDSNTYGYTF.

This clone was observed a handful of times. This chain links TRBV5-1 with TRBJ2-3; 12 nucleotides agree with TRBD2. Germline V gene sequence: CDR1 SGHRS, CDR2 YFSETQ. The V and J ends lost 2 bases and 4 bases, in that order; junction bases with no gene match: 2. The CDR3 consists of 15 residues. The CDR3 protein is CASSFLAGGADTQYF. DNA of the CDR3: TGCGCCAGCAGCTTTCTAGCGGGAGGGGCAGATACGCAGTATTTT.

This clone turned up a few times. CDR3 nucleotide sequence: TGTGCCTGGAGTGTTCTGGCTTCGGGGGGCTACACCTTC. Translation: CAWSVLASGGYTF. The V call is TRBV30, the J call TRBJ1-2; no definite D call. The CDR3 has 13 amino acids. Trimming removed 0 bases from V and 8 bases from J, with 13 bases in between. The germline CDR1 and CDR2 sequences are GTSNPN and SVGIG (reference sequence). Full variable domain (rest looked up from reference TRBV30 and TRBJ1-2): SQTIHQWPATLVQPVGSPLSLECTVEGTSNPNLYWYRQAAGRGLQLLFYSVGIGQISSEVPQNLSASRPQDRQFILSSKKLLLSDSGFYLCAWSVLASGGYTFGSGTRLTVV.

The chain carries TRBV5-1 and TRBJ1-2; TRBD1 might be the D (5 bases). Looked up from germline, CDR1 is SGHRS and CDR2 is YFSETQ. V gave up 0 bases and J gave up 5 bases, with 8 bases separating them. CDR3 length equals 13 residues. In DNA form, the CDR3 reads TGCGCCAGCAGCTTGGAAGGGGAATATGGCTACACCTTC. Amino acid sequence: CASSLEGEYGYTF.

The table lists this clone with a few counts. The rearrangement links TRBV28 to TRBJ2-7; D ambiguous. With 7 bases removed from V and 3 bases from J, the gap between germline ends came to 10 bases. The germline V gene has CDR1 MDHEN and CDR2 SYDVKM. The CDR3 length is 12 residues. The chain's CDR3 is CASNVGHYEQYF. CDR3 nucleotide sequence: TGTGCCAGCAACGTGGGCCACTACGAGCAGTACTTC.